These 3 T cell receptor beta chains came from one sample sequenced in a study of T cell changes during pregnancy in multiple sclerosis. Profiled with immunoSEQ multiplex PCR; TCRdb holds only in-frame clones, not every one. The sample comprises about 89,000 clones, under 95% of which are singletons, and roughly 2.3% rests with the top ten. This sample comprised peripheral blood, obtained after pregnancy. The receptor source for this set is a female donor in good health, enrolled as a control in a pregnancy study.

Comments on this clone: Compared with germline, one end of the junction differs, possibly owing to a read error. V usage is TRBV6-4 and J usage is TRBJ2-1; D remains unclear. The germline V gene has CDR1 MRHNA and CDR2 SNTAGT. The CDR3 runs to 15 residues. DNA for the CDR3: TGTGCCAGCAGTGACGATGAGAGGTCCTTCAATGAGCAGTTCTTC. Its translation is CASSDDERSFNEQFF.

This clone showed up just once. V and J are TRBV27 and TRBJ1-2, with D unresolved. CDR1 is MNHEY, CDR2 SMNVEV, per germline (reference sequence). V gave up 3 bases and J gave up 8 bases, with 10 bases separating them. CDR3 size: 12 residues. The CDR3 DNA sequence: TGTGCCAGCAGTTTCCCAGTCGGGGGCTACACCTTC. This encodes CASSFPVGGYTF.

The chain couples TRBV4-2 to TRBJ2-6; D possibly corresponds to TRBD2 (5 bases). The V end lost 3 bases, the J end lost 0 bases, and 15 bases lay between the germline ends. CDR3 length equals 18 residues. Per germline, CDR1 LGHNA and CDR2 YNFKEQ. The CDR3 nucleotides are TGTGCCAGCAGCCAGCCCCTCATAGGACTCTCTGGGGCCAACGTCCTGACTTTC. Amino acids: CASSQPLIGLSGANVLTF.